The TCR beta chain under discussion was sequenced for a study of blood T cells in healthy people across ages. Donation came from healthy Caucasian individuals in Russia who were aged about 6 to 95. This clonotype was observed a handful of times. The antigen remains undetermined. The study, taken as a whole, reports: Possibly, changes in expanded clonotypes were confounded because donor CMV status was unknown. TCR beta diversity was tightly associated with the proportion of naive T cells. Naive CD4+ cells and diversity were both higher in long-lived donors than in aged donors.

A second PCR of 7 to 11 cycles used a sample-barcoded 5' primer and a J-beta primer mix. TCRdb independently ran MiXCR on the 5' RACE reads; one entry per CDR3 protein. The data hold about 2 million distinct CDR3 sequences, with just under 50% observed a single time. Sequencing input: blood. The sequence was collected from a woman aged 40 to 50 in good health.

CDR3 sequence (DNA): TGTGCCAGCAGCATTGGGACTAGCGGGGGGTGGGAGACCCAGTACTTC. Residues: CASSIGTSGGWETQYF. The chain carries TRBV7-2 and TRBJ2-5; 15 bases map to TRBD2. CDR1 and CDR2 from the germline V gene are SGHTA and FQGNSA. V shed 5 bases, J shed 5 bases, and the junction held 6 bases outside the gene matches. The CDR3 spans 16 residues.